Shown below are 5 T cell receptor beta chains from a single sample sequenced in a study of identical twins. TCRdb re-called the 5' RACE reads through MiXCR, storing one row per CDR3 protein. This table has 200,000 to 300,000 distinct CDR3 sequences, roughly a tenth appearing once. The sequenced sample consisted of memory T cells sorted from blood. These TCRs come from a middle-aged man in good health.

This clonotype was found a few times. The gene calls are TRBV15 and TRBJ1-1, with no clear D. The CDR3 runs 13 residues. V lost 2 bases and J 2 bases, leaving 6 bases between the germline ends. Germline V CDR1 and CDR2: LNHNV, YYDKDF (reference sequence). For the CDR3, the DNA is TGTGCCACCAGCAGACAGGAAAACACTGAAGCTTTCTTT. This sequence encodes CATSRQENTEAFF.

This clonotype was seen many times. This sequence joins TRBV20-1 and TRBJ1-3; 8 nucleotides match TRBD1. The germline V gene has CDR1 DFQATT and CDR2 SNEGSKA (reference sequence). Trimming cost V 3 bases and J 5 bases; bases outside gene matches: 6. The CDR3 consists of 14 residues. CDR3 in DNA: TGCAGTGCTAGTGGCCGACAGGGGCGAAACACCATATATTTT. It is translated as CSASGRQGRNTIYF.

This chain uses TRBV4-3 with TRBJ2-6; D perhaps matches TRBD2 (6 bases). CDR1 and CDR2 from the germline V gene are LGHNA and YSLEER. Between the trimmed V and J ends, which lost 0 bases and 0 bases, there was a span of 9 bases. This CDR3 is built from 17 residues. In nucleotides, the CDR3 is TGCGCCAGCAGCCAAGAGGGGGGAATCTCTGGGGCCAACGTCCTGACTTTC. This sequence encodes CASSQEGGISGANVLTF.

Only a few counts were recorded for this clonotype. V is TRBV20-1 and J is TRBJ2-7, with D maybe TRBD1 (6 bases). Germline assignment: CDR1 DFQATT and CDR2 SNEGSKA (reference sequence). V was pared by 3 bases and J by 3 bases, with 12 bases between. The CDR3 length is 13 residues. CDR3 amino acids: CSARRGRGYEQYF. For the CDR3, the DNA is TGCAGTGCTAGGAGGGGCAGGGGCTACGAGCAGTACTTC.

This clonotype showed up many times. J is TRBJ1-4 and V is TRBV20-1; tentative D call: TRBD1 (5 bases). The CDR3 contains 18 residues. The germline V and J ends were trimmed by 1 base and 0 bases, with 18 bases remaining between them. CDR1 and CDR2 from the germline V gene are DFQATT and SNEGSKA (reference sequence). The CDR3 DNA reads TGCAGTGCTAGAGTTGCAGGGATGAACTATGCAACTAATGAAAAACTGTTTTTT. Translation: CSARVAGMNYATNEKLFF.